This T cell receptor (beta chain) originates from a study of early T cells in non-severe SARS-CoV-2 infection. Looking at the study overall: The authors sequenced bulk RNA from unsorted whole blood, leaving chains unpaired. Whole-study results and caveats: Reliance on VDJdb matching favored anti-spike CD8 responses; private and CD4 specificities were missed.

From germline, CDR1 is MNHEY and CDR2 SMNVEV (reference sequence). CDR3 size: 14 residues. Trimming took off 3 bases at V and 5 bases at J, with 10 bases between the two ends. Each single cDNA molecule received a unique molecular identifier. MiXCR, applied by TCRdb to the 5' RACE reads, yields one record per CDR3 protein. The data contain 66,000 or so distinct CDR3 sequences, roughly 13% of them singletons. This clonotype turned up a few times. Its antigen is not known. This receptor was obtained from an adult who was a healthcare worker with PCR-confirmed SARS-CoV-2 infection or an uninfected control (not recorded which). The chain joins TRBV27 to TRBJ2-2; D not certain. The sequencing sample was made of whole blood. The CDR3 region is CASSFLGLTGELFF. The DNA for the CDR3 is TGTGCCAGCAGTTTCTTAGGATTAACCGGGGAGCTGTTTTTT.